This is a list of T cell receptor beta chains from one sample in a study of Tregs in tolerant kidney transplant recipients. Sequenced by immunoSEQ multiplex PCR; TCRdb stores in-frame clones only, minus some. Among approximately 15,000 clones listed, 45% to 55% were seen once. Antigens for these TCRs are unknown. The sequencing here drew on CD4+ T cells from blood cultured with allogeneic cells, taken before the transplant. The receptors come from a human patient who received a combined kidney and bone marrow transplant. Each CDR3 is given with its conserved first and last residue.

V: TRBV7-9
J: TRBJ1-4
length: 14
CDR3: CASSPGRRGEKLFF

V: TRBV5-1
J: TRBJ2-7
length: 14
CDR3: CASSLRDISYEQYF

V: TRBV6-5
J: TRBJ1-2
length: 13
CDR3: CASSQGLNYGYTF

V: TRBV19
J: TRBJ1-2
length: 14
CDR3: CASSRDREDYGYTF

V: TRBV7-9
J: TRBJ2-7
length: 13
CDR3: CASSLGQGKEQYF

V: TRBV6-6
J: TRBJ2-1
length: 12
CDR3: CASREGVNEQFF

V: TRBV11-3
J: TRBJ2-7
length: 16
CDR3: CASSLDIWADNYEQYF

V: TRBV5-1
J: TRBJ2-7
length: 14
CDR3: CASGGQGPSGEQYF

V: TRBV12-5
J: TRBJ2-3
length: 17
CDR3: CASGFRGPGGWVGTQYF

V: TRBV11-1
J: TRBJ2-1
length: 15
CDR3: CASSPWQGAVNEQFF

V: TRBV10-1
J: TRBJ2-3
length: 16
CDR3: CASSEMASGKTDTQYF

V: TRBV6-4
J: TRBJ2-3
length: 13
CDR3: CASSTGIADTQYF

V: TRBV19
J: TRBJ1-5
length: 14
CDR3: CASSIRAGFQPQHF

V: TRBV5-1
J: TRBJ2-3
length: 13
CDR3: CASSSERADTQYF

V: TRBV6-1
J: TRBJ2-7
length: 15
CDR3: CASRLGTGTYYEQYF

V: TRBV27
J: TRBJ2-5
length: 14
CDR3: CASSLRQLQETQYF

V: TRBV7-3
J: TRBJ2-5
length: 13
CDR3: CASSQGAQETQYF

V: TRBV6-5
J: TRBJ1-2
length: 13
CDR3: CASRVTRNYGYTF

V: TRBV7-9
J: TRBJ1-4
length: 14
CDR3: CASSLNRLNEKLFF

V: TRBV18
J: TRBJ1-1
length: 14
CDR3: CASSLTLDRLEAFF

V: TRBV2
J: TRBJ2-7
length: 13
CDR3: CASGQGISYEQYF

V: TRBV11-2
J: TRBJ2-2
length: 14
CDR3: CASSQNYDTGELFF

V: TRBV13
J: TRBJ1-3
length: 14
CDR3: CASSPGQRGNTIYF

V: TRBV30
J: TRBJ1-1
length: 15
CDR3: CAWNNNPGRRTEAFF

V: TRBV4-1
J: TRBJ2-3
length: 16
CDR3: CASSQDYGFVADTQYF

V: TRBV5-1
J: TRBJ1-1
length: 14
CDR3: CASSSWTANTEAFF

V: TRBV21-1
J: TRBJ2-7
length: 13
CDR3: CASPRTGVPEQYF